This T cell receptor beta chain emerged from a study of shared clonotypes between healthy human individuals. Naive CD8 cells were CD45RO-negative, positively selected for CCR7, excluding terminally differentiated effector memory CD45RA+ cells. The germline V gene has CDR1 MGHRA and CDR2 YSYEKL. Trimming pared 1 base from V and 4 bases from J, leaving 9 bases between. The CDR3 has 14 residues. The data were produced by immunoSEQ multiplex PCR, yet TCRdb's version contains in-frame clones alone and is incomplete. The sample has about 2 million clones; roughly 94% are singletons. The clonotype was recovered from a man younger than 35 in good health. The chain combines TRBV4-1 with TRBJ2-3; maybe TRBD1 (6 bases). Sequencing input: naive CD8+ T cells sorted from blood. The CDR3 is CASSQGQGPDTQYF. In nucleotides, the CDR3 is TGCGCCAGCAGCCAAGGGCAGGGGCCAGATACGCAGTATTTT.